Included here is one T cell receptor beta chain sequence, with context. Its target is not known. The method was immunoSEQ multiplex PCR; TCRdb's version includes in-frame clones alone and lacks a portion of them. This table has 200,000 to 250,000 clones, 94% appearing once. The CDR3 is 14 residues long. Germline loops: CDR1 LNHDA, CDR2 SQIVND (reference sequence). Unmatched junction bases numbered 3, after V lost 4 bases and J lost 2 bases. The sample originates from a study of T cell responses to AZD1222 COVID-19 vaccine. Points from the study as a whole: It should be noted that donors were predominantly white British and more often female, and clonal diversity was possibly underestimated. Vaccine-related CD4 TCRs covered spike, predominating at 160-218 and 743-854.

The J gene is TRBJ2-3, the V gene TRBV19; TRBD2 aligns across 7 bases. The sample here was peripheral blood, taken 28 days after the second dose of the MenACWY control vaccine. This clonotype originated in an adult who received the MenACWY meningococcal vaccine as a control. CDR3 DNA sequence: TGTGCCAGTAGTACCGGGGGGTTCACAGATACGCAGTATTTT. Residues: CASSTGGFTDTQYF.